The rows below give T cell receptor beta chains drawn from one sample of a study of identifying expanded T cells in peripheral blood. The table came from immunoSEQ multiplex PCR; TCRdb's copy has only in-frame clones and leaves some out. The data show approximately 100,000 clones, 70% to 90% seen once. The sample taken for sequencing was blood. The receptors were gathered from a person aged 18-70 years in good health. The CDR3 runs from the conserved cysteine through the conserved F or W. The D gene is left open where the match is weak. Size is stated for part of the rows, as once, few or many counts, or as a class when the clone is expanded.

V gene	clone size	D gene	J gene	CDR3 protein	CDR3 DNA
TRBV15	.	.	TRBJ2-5	CTTSRVGAGETQYF	TGTACCACCAGCAGAGTAGGGGCGGGGGAGACCCAGTACTTC
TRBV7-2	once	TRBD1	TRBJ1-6	CASSQKDRDGSPLHF	TGCGCCAGCAGCCAAAAGGACAGGGATGGCTCACCCCTCCACTTT
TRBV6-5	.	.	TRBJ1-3	CATIPTAISGNTIYF	TGTGCCACCATACCGACCGCTATCTCTGGAAACACCATATATTTT
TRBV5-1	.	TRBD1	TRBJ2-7	CASSLAGTGSTYEQYF	TGCGCCAGCAGCCTGGCCGGGACAGGAAGTACCTACGAGCAGTACTTC
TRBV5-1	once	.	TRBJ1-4	CASSVARPLNEKLFF	TGCGCCAGCAGCGTGGCCCGGCCGCTTAATGAAAAACTGTTTTTT
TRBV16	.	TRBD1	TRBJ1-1	CASSQSVQGARAFF	TGTGCCAGCAGCCAATCAGTACAGGGGGCCCGGGCTTTCTTT
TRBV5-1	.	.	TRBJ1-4	CASSRAGVSNEKLFF	TGCGCCAGCAGCAGGGCAGGGGTTTCTAATGAAAAACTGTTTTTT
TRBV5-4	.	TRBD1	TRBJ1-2	CASSPGQGVSYGYTF	TGTGCCAGCAGCCCGGGACAGGGGGTCTCCTATGGCTACACCTTC
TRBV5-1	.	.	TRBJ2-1	CASSLQGEDNEQFF	TGCGCCAGCAGCTTACAGGGAGAGGACAATGAGCAGTTCTTC
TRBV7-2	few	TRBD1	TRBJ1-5	CASSRRTGANQPQHF	TGTGCCAGCAGCAGGCGGACAGGGGCTAATCAGCCCCAGCATTTT
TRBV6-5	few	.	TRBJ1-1	CASSYSPGLNTEAFF	TGTGCCAGCAGTTACTCGCCTGGATTGAACACTGAAGCTTTCTTT
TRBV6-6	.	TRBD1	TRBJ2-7	CASSPTGTGAYYEQYF	TGTGCCAGCAGCCCAACCGGGACAGGGGCCTATTACGAGCAGTACTTC
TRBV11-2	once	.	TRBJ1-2	CASSLDFSGAYGYTF	TGTGCCAGCAGCTTAGATTTTTCAGGGGCATATGGCTACACCTTC
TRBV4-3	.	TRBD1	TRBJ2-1	CASSQMDRGLDEQFF	TGCGCCAGCAGCCAGATGGACAGGGGGCTTGATGAGCAGTTCTTC
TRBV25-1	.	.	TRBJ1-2	CAQMVPLYGYTF	TGTGCGCAGATGGTTCCCCTCTATGGCTACACCTTC
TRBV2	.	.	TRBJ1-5	CASSSQPPRLGQPQHF	TGTGCCAGCAGTAGTCAGCCTCCTCGGCTTGGTCAGCCCCAGCATTTT
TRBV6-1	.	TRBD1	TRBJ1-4	CAGGATGGFNEKLFF	TGTGCCGGGGGGGCCACAGGGGGCTTTAATGAAAAACTGTTTTTT
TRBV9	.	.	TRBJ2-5	CASSVSSWGQETQYF	TGTGCCAGCAGCGTAAGCAGTTGGGGCCAAGAGACCCAGTACTTC
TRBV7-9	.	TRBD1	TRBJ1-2	CASSPQGSEIGYGYTF	TGTGCCAGCAGCCCACAGGGGTCCGAGATTGGCTATGGCTACACCTTC
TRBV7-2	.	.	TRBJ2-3	CASSRGRDTQYF	TGTGCCAGCAGCCGAGGGCGGGATACGCAGTATTTT
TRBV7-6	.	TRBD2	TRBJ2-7	CASSCEGLAGGSSYEQYF	TGTGCCAGCAGCTGTGAGGGACTAGCGGGGGGAAGCTCCTACGAGCAGTACTTC
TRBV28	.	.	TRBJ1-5	CASSWPPPPPQPQHF	TGTGCCAGCAGTTGGCCCCCTCCGCCTCCCCAGCCCCAGCATTTT
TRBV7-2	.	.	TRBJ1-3	CASSLGFGAGNTIYF	TGTGCCAGCAGCTTGGGGTTTGGTGCTGGAAACACCATATATTTT
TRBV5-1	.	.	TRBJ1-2	CASSLAYQNGYTF	TGCGCCAGCAGCTTGGCCTACCAGAATGGCTACACCTTC
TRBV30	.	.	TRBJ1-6	CAWGRGSPLHF	TGTGCCTGGGGCCGGGGATCACCCCTCCACTTT
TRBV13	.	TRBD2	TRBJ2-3	CASSPPPGLAERGSTDTQYF	TGTGCCAGCAGCCCACCTCCGGGACTAGCGGAGCGAGGTAGCACAGATACGCAGTATTTT
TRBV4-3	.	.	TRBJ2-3	CASSQDRGKDTQYF	TGCGCCAGCAGCCAAGACAGGGGTAAAGATACGCAGTATTTT
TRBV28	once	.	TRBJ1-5	CASTSYPNRVGFNQPQHF	TGTGCCAGCACCTCATATCCGAACAGGGTAGGATTCAATCAGCCCCAGCATTTT
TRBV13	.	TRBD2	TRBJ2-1	CASSSLAGGSYNEQFF	TGTGCCAGCAGCTCCCTAGCGGGGGGATCCTACAATGAGCAGTTCTTC
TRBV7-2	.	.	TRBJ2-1	CASSLRGDSYNEQFF	TGTGCCAGCAGCTTACGCGGGGACTCCTACAATGAGCAGTTCTTC
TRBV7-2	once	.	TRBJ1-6	CASSPEPQGPSPLHF	TGTGCCAGCAGCCCAGAACCACAGGGCCCTTCACCCCTCCACTTT
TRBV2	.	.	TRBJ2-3	CASSEGEDTQYF	TGTGCCAGCAGTGAAGGGGAGGATACGCAGTATTTT
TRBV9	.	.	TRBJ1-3	CASSPGGSGNTIYF	TGTGCCAGCAGTCCGGGGGGCTCTGGAAACACCATATATTTT
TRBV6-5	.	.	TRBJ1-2	CASMGSANYGYTF	TGTGCCAGCATGGGCAGCGCTAACTATGGCTACACCTTC
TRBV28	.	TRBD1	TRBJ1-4	CASSLTVLSGTGDEKLFF	TGTGCCAGCAGTTTAACCGTCCTCTCCGGGACAGGGGATGAAAAACTGTTTTTT
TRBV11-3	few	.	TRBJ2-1	CASSLAGVYNEQFF	TGTGCCAGCAGCTTAGCGGGTGTCTACAATGAGCAGTTCTTC
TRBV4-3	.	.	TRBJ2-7	CASSHIVGAYEQYF	TGCGCCAGCAGCCATATCGTTGGGGCCTACGAGCAGTACTTC
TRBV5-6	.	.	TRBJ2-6	CASSPDGFSGANVLTF	TGTGCCAGCAGCCCAGACGGGTTCTCTGGGGCCAACGTCCTGACTTTC
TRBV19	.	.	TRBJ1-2	CASSIDPPGTNYGYTF	TGTGCCAGTAGTATAGACCCCCCAGGGACCAACTATGGCTACACCTTC
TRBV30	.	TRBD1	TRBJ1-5	CAWRPGTDNQPQHF	TGTGCCTGGAGACCTGGGACAGACAATCAGCCCCAGCATTTT
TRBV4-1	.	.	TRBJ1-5	CASSQEAGTGQPQHF	TGCGCCAGCAGCCAAGAGGCGGGAACGGGGCAGCCCCAGCATTTT